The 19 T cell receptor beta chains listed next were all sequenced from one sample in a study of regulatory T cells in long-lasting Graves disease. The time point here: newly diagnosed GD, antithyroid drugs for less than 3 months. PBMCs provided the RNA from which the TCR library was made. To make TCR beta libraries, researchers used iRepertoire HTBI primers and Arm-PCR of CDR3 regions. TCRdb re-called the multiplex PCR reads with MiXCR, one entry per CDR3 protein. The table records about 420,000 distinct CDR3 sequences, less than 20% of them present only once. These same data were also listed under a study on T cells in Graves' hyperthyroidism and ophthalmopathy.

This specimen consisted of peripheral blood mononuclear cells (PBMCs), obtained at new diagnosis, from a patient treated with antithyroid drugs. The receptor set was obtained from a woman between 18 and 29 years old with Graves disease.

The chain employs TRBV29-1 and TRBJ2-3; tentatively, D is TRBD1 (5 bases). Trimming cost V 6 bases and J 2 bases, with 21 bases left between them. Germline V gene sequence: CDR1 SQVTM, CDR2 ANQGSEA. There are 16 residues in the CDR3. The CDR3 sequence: CSVADSSGFYTDTQYF. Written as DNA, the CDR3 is TGCAGCGTCGCCGACTCATCAGGGTTCTACACAGATACGCAGTATTTT.

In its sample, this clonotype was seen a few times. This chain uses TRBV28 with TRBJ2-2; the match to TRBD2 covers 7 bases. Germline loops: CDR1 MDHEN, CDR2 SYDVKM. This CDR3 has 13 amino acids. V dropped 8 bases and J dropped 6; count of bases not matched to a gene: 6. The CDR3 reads CASCEAGPGELFF. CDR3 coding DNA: TGTGCCAGCTGTGAAGCGGGACCCGGGGAGCTGTTTTTT.

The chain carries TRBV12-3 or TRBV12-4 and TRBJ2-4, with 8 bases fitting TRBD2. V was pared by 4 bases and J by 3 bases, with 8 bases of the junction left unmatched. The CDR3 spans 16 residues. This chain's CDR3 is CASSSRLAPVKNIQYF. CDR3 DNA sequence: TGTGCCAGCAGTTCCAGACTAGCGCCCGTCAAAAACATTCAGTACTTC.

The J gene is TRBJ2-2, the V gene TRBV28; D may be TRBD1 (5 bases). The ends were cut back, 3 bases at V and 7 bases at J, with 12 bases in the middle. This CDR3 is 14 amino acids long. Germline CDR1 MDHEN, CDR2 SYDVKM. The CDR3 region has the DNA TGTGCCAGCAGTTTCGCAGGGTTTGGCGGGGAGCTGTTTTTT. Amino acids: CASSFAGFGGELFF.

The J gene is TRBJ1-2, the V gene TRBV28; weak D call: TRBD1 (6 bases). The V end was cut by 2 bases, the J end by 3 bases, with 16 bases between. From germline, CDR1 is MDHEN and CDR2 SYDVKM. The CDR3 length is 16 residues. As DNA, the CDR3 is TGTGCCAGCAGTTTACCGGGCCAGGGGCTCGACTATGGCTACACCTTC. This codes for CASSLPGQGLDYGYTF.

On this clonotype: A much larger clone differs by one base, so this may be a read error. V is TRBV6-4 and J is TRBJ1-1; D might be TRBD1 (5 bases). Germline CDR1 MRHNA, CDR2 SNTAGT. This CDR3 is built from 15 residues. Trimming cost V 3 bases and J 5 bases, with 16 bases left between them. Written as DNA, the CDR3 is TGTGCCAGCAGTGAGACGTCCTGGGGGAAAACTGAAGCTTTCTTT. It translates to CASSETSWGKTEAFF.

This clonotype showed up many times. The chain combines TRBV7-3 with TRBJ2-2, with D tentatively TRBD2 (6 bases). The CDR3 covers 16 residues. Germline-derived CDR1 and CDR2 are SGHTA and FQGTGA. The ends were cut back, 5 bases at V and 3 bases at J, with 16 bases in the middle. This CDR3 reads CASSPIGSWDTGELFF. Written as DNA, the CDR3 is TGTGCCAGCAGCCCGATCGGGAGTTGGGACACCGGGGAGCTGTTTTTT.

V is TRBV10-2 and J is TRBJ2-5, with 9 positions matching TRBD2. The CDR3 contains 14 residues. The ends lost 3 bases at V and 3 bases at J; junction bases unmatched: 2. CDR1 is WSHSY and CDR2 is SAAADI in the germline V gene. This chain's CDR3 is CASSDAGGKETQYF. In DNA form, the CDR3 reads TGCGCCAGCAGTGATGCGGGGGGGAAAGAGACCCAGTACTTC.

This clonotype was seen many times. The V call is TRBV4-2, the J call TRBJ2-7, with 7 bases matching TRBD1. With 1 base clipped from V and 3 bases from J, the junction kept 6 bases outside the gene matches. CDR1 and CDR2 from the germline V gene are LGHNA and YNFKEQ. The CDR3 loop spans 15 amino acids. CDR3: CASSQATRQGYEQYF. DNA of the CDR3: TGTGCCAGCAGCCAAGCGACGCGACAGGGCTACGAGCAGTACTTC.

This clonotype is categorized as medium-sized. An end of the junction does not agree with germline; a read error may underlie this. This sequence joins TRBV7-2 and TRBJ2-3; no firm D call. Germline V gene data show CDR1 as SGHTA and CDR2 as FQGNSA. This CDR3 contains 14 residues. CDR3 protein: CASSLVDSTDTQYF. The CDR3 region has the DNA TGCGCCAGCAGCTTGGTGGACAGCACAGATACGCAGTATTTT.

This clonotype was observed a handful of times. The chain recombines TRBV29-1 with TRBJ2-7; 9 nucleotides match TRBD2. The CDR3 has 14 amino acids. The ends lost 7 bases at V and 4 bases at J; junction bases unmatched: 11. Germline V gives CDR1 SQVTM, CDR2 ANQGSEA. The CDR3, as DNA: TGCAGCGCAAAGCTCCAGGGACTAGCTTACGAGCAGTACTTC. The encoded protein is CSAKLQGLAYEQYF.

CDR3 in amino acids: CATSDLRAVNTGELFF. CDR3 sequence (DNA): TGTGCCACCAGTGATTTGCGAGCCGTAAACACCGGGGAGCTGTTTTTT. The rearrangement links TRBV24-1 to TRBJ2-2; D gene uncertain. Germline V gene sequence: CDR1 KGHDR, CDR2 SFDVKD. Trimming took off 0 bases at V and 2 bases at J, with 9 bases between the two ends. There are 16 residues in the CDR3.

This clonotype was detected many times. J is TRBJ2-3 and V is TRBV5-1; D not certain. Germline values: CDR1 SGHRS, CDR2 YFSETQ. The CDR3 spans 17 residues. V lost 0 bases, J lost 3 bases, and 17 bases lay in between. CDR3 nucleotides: TGCGCCAGCAGCTTGGAGGGCCTAATCCAGAGGACAGATACGCAGTATTTT. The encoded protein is CASSLEGLIQRTDTQYF.

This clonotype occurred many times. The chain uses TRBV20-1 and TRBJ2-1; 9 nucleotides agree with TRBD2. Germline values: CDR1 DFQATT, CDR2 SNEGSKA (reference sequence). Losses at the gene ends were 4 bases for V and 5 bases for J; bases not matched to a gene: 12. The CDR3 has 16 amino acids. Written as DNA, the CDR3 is TGCAGTGCTATCAGATTCGGACTAGCGCCCGACAATGAGCAGTTCTTC. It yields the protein CSAIRFGLAPDNEQFF.

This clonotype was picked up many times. The CDR3 reads CASSWGTQRMFF. Here the CDR3 DNA reads TGTGCCAGCAGTTGGGGGACACAACGAATGTTCTTC. V and J are TRBV6-9 and TRBJ2-1; tentatively, D is TRBD1 (6 bases). The germline V gene encodes CDR1 MNHGY and CDR2 SVAAGI. The CDR3 is 12 amino acids. V dropped 4 bases and J dropped 15 bases, with 16 bases sitting between them.

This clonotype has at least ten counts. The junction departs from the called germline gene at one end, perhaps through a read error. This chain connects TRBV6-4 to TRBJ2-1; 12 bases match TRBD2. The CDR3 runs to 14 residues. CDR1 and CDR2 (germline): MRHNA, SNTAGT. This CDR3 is CASSLTSGSGEQFF. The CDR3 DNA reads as TGCGCCAGCAGCTTGACTAGCGGGAGTGGTGAGCAGTTCTTC.

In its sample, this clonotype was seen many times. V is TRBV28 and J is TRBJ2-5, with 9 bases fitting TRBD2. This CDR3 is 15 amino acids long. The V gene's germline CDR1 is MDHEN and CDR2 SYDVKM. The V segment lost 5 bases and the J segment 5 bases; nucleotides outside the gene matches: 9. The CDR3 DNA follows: TGTGCCAGCAGTAGGGCGGGAGGGCCGGGGGAGACCCAGTACTTC. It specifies CASSRAGGPGETQYF.

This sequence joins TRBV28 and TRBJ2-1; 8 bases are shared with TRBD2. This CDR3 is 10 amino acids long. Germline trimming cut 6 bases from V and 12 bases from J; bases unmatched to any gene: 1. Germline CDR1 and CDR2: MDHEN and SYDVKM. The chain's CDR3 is CASSGTRQFF. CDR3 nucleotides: TGTGCCAGCAGCGGGACTAGGCAGTTCTTC.

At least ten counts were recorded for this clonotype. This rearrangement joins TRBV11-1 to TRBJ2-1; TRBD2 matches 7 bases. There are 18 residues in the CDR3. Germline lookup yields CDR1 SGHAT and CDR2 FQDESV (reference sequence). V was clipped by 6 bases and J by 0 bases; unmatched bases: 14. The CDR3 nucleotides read TGTGCCAGCAGTTACCCCCGCGGGAGTTCGGGCTCCTACAATGAGCAGTTCTTC. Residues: CASSYPRGSSGSYNEQFF.